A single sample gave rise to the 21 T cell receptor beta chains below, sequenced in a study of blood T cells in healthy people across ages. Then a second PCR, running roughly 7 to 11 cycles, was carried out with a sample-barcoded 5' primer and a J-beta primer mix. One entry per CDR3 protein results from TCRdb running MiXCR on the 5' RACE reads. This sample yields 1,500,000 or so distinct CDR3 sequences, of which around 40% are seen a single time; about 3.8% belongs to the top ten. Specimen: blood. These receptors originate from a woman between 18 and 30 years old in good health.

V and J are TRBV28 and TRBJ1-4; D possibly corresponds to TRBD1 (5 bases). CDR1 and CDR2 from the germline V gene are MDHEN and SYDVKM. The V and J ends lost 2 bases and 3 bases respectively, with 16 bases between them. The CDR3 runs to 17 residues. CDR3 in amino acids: CASSLLGTPGANEKLFF. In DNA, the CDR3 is TGTGCCAGCAGTTTACTCGGGACCCCCGGGGCTAATGAAAAACTGTTTTTT.

The CDR3 protein is CASSGPGLPNTF. The CDR3 nucleotides are TGTGCCAGCAGTGGACCGGGACTGCCGAACACCTTC. The chain recombines TRBV25-1 with TRBJ1-2, with a tentative D call TRBD1 (5 bases). The CDR3 spans 12 residues. CDR1 is MGHDK and CDR2 is SYGVNS in the germline V gene. V was clipped by 4 bases and J by 12 bases, with 15 bases between them.

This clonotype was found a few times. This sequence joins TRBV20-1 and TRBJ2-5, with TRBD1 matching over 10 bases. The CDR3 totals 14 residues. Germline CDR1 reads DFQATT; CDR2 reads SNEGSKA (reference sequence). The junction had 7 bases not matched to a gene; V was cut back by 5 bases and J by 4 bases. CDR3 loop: CSAVLRDRGETQYF. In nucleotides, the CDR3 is TGCAGTGCTGTCCTCCGGGACAGGGGAGAGACCCAGTACTTC.

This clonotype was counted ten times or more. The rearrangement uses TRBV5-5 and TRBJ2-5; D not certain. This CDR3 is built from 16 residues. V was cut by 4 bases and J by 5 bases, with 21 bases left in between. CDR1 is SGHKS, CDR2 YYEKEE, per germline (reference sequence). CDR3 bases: TGTGCCAGCAGCCCCACCCCTGGGTTCAACCGGGAGACCCAGTACTTC. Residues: CASSPTPGFNRETQYF.

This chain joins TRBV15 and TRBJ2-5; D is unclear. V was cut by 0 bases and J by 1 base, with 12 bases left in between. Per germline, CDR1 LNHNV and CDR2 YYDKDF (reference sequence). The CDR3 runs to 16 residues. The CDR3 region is CATSRDLGLPQETQYF. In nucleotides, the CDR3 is TGTGCCACCAGCAGAGATCTAGGGCTACCCCAAGAGACCCAGTACTTC.

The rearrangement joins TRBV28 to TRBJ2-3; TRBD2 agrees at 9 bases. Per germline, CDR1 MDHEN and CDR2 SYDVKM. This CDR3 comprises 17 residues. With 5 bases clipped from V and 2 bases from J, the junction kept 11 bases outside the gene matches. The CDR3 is CASSPYSSGRHTDTQYF. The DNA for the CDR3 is TGTGCCAGCAGTCCCTACTCCAGCGGGAGGCACACAGATACGCAGTATTTT.

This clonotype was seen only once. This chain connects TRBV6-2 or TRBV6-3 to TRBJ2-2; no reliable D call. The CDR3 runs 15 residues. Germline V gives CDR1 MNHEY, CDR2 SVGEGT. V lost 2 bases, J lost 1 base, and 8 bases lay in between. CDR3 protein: CASSYGALNTGELFF. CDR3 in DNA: TGTGCCAGCAGTTACGGCGCCTTGAACACCGGGGAGCTGTTTTTT.

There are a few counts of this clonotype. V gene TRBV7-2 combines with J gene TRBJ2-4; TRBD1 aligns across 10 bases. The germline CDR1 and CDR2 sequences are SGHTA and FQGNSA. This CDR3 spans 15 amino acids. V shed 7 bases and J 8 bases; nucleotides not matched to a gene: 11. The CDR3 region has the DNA TGTGCCAGCACAACCGTCAGGGACAGGGGTGACATTCAGTACTTC. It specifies CASTTVRDRGDIQYF.

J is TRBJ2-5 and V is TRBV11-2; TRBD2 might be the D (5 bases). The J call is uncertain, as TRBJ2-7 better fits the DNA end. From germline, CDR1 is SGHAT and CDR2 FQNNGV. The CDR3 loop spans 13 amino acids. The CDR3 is CASSPAEFYEQYF. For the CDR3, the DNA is TGTGCCAGCAGCCCAGCGGAGTTCTACGAGCAGTACTTC.

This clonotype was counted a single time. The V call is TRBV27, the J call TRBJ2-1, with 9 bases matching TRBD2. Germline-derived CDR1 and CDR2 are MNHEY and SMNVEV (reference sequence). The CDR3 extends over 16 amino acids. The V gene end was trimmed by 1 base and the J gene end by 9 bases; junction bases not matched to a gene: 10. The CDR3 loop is CASSLFLAGGLSEQFF. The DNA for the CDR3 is TGTGCCAGCAGTTTATTCCTGGCGGGAGGGCTAAGTGAGCAGTTCTTC.

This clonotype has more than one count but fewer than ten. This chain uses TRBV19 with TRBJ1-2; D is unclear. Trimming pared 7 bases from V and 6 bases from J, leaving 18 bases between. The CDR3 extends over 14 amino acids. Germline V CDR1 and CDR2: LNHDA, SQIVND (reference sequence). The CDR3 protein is CASKYDTSWDGYTF. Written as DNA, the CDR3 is TGTGCCAGTAAATACGACACCAGTTGGGATGGCTACACCTTC. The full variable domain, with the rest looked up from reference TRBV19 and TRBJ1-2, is DGGITQSPKYLFRKEGQNVTLSCEQNLNHDAMYWYRQDPGQGLRLIYYSQIVNDFQKGDIAEGYSVSREKKESFPLTVTSAQKNPTAFYLCASKYDTSWDGYTFGSGTRLTVV.

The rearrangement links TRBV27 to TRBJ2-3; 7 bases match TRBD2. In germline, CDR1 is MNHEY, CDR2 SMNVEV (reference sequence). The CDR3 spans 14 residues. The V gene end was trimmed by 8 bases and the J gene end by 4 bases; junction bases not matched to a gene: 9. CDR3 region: CASGGGRNPDTQYF. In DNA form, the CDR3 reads TGTGCCAGCGGTGGCGGGAGAAATCCAGATACGCAGTATTTT.

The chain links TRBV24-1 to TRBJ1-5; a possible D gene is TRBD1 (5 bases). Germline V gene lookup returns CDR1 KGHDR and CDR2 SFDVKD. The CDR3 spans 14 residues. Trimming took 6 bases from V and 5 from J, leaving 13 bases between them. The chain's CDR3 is CATSTGVGDQPQHF. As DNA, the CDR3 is TGTGCCACCAGTACGGGGGTCGGAGATCAGCCCCAGCATTTT.

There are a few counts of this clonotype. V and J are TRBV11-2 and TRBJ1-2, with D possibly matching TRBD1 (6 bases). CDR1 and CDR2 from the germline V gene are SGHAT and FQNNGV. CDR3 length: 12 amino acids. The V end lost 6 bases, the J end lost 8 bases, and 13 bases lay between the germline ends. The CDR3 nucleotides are TGTGCCAGCAGGTTGGACAGTGGCGGCTACACCTTC. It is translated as CASRLDSGGYTF.

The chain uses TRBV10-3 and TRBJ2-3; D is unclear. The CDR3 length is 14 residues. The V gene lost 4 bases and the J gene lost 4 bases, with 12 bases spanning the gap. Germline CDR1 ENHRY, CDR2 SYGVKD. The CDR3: CAISGARSPDTQYF. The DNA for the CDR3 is TGTGCCATCAGTGGGGCCAGATCGCCAGATACGCAGTATTTT.

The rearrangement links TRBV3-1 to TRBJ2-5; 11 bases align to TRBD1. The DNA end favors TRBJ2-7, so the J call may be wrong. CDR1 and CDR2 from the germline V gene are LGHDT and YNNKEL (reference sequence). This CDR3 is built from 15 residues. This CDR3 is CASSPAGQGGYEQYF. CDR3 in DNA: TGTGCCAGCAGCCCGGCGGGACAGGGGGGCTACGAGCAGTACTTC.

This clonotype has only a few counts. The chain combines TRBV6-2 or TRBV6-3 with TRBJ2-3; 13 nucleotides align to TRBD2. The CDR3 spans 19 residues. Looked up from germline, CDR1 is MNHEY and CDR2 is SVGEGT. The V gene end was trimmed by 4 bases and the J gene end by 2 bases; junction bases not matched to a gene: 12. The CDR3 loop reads CASSWQTSGRRVNTDTQYF. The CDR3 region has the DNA TGTGCCAGCAGTTGGCAGACTAGCGGGAGGAGGGTGAACACAGATACGCAGTATTTT.

The CDR3 nucleotides are TGCAGTGCTAGATCTCTGACTAGCGGGGGTTGGTCTGAGCAGTTCTTC. Translating it yields CSARSLTSGGWSEQFF. The gene calls are TRBV20-1 and TRBJ2-1, with 12 bases fitting TRBD2. J was trimmed by 9 bases and V by 2 bases; bases with no gene match: 11. CDR1 is DFQATT, CDR2 SNEGSKA, per germline (reference sequence). The CDR3 covers 16 residues.

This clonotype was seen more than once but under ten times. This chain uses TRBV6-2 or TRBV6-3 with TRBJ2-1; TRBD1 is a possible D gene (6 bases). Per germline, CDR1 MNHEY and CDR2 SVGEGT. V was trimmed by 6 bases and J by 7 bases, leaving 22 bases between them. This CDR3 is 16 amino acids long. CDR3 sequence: CASSQRQVSSSNEQFF. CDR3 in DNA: TGTGCCAGCAGCCAACGACAGGTCTCCTCCTCGAATGAGCAGTTCTTC.

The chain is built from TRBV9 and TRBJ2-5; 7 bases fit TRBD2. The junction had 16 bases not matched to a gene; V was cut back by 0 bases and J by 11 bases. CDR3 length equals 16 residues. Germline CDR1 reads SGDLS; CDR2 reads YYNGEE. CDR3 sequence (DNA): TGTGCCAGCAGCGTAGGGGGGGGGTACGCCTACAATGAGCAGTACTTC. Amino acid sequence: CASSVGGGYAYNEQYF.

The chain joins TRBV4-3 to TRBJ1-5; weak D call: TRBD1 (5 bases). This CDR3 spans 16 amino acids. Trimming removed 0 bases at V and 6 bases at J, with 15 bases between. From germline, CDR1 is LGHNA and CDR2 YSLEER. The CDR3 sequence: CASSQDAAWQGQPQHF. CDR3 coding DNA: TGCGCCAGCAGCCAAGATGCGGCTTGGCAGGGTCAGCCCCAGCATTTT.